These 19 T cell receptor beta chains originate from one sample sequenced in a study of identical twins. TCRdb reprocessed the 5' RACE reads with MiXCR, giving one entry per CDR3 protein. The table has some 190,000 distinct CDR3 sequences, approximately 15% seen once; the top ten hold 40%. These records were also assigned to another study, of T cells expressing NK-cell markers.

What was sequenced was CD8+ T cells sorted from blood. These receptors originate from a woman between 18 and 29 years old in good health.

This clonotype was counted only a few times. The chain carries TRBV5-1 and TRBJ2-5; 8 nucleotides align to TRBD2. CDR1 SGHRS and CDR2 YFSETQ come from the germline V gene. The CDR3 length is 13 residues. J lost 5 bases, V lost 5 bases, and 5 bases had no gene match. The CDR3 region has the DNA TGCGCCAGCAGTGGCGGGGGGCCGGAGACCCAGTACTTC. Amino acid sequence: CASSGGGPETQYF.

In its sample, this clonotype was seen once. V gene TRBV6-2 or TRBV6-3 combines with J gene TRBJ2-3, with 12 bases fitting TRBD2. CDR3 length: 14 amino acids. Germline V gene lookup returns CDR1 MNHEY and CDR2 SVGEGT. V gave up 7 bases and J gave up 4 bases; unmatched junction bases: 3. The chain's CDR3 is CASTGLAGPDTQYF. As DNA, the CDR3 is TGTGCCAGCACTGGACTAGCGGGACCAGATACGCAGTATTTT.

The table lists this clonotype with a few counts. This chain links TRBV11-2 with TRBJ2-1; no firm D call. Between the trimmed V and J ends, which lost 4 bases and 6 bases, there was a span of 7 bases. The CDR3 spans 12 residues. Germline CDR1 SGHAT, CDR2 FQNNGV. CDR3 sequence: CASSSSRNEQFF. The DNA of the CDR3 is TGTGCCAGCAGCTCATCACGCAATGAGCAGTTCTTC.

CDR3: CASPTGDTQYF. The CDR3 nucleotides are TGTGCCAGCCCGACGGGAGATACGCAGTATTTT. The chain has TRBV12-3 or TRBV12-4 and TRBJ2-3, with no clear D. Trimming cost V 8 bases and J 5 bases, with 8 bases left between them. The CDR3 runs 11 residues.

On this clonotype itself: The CDR3 ends on some other residue instead of the conserved phenylalanine or tryptophan, so this is likely a read error. This chain joins TRBV6-5 and TRBJ1-1; TRBD1 agrees at 7 bases. The junction had 4 bases not matched to a gene; V was cut back by 6 bases and J by 3 bases. This CDR3 is built from 13 residues. Germline V gene sequence: CDR1 MNHEY, CDR2 SVGAGI. CDR3 DNA sequence: TGTGCCAGCAGCTACGGGACAGACACTGAAGCTTTCTGT. Translating it yields CASSYGTDTEAFC.

The chain is built from TRBV29-1 and TRBJ2-1; D is uncertain. The CDR3 loop spans 14 amino acids. V was cut by 7 bases and J by 5 bases, with 18 bases left in between. Germline CDR1 reads SQVTM; CDR2 reads ANQGSEA. This CDR3 reads CSAPTFPGDNEQFF. CDR3 bases: TGCAGCGCCCCGACCTTTCCGGGTGACAATGAGCAGTTCTTC.

The chain joins TRBV3-1 to TRBJ2-7; the D call may be TRBD1 or TRBD2 (6 bases each). Between the trimmed V and J ends, which lost 4 bases and 6 bases, there was a span of 19 bases. The germline V gene has CDR1 LGHDT and CDR2 YNNKEL (reference sequence). The CDR3 has 15 residues. CDR3 region: CASSLTGAHMLEQYF. The CDR3, as DNA: TGTGCCAGCAGCCTCACGGGGGCTCATATGCTCGAGCAGTACTTC.

A few counts support this clonotype. This chain connects TRBV3-1 to TRBJ2-7, with D hard to call. This CDR3 spans 14 amino acids. Deletions cut 1 base from V and 0 bases from J, with 7 bases between. Germline lookup yields CDR1 LGHDT and CDR2 YNNKEL (reference sequence). The CDR3 nucleotides are TGTGCCAGCAGCCAAGGGAAGAGCTCCTACGAGCAGTACTTC. Protein: CASSQGKSSYEQYF.

This clonotype turned up a few times. The chain uses TRBV7-6 and TRBJ1-1, with TRBD1 as a possible D gene (6 bases). The CDR3 sequence is 17 residues long. V was clipped by 5 bases and J by 0 bases, with 19 bases between them. Looked up from germline, CDR1 is SGHVS and CDR2 is FNYEAQ. CDR3 in DNA: TGTGCCAGCAGCCCCCTAGCCGGGACAAGGGTGAACACTGAAGCTTTCTTT. Amino acid sequence: CASSPLAGTRVNTEAFF.

This clonotype came up a few times. The chain is built from TRBV5-4 and TRBJ1-1, with D perhaps matching TRBD1 (6 bases). CDR1 and CDR2 from the germline V gene are SGHNT and YYREEE (reference sequence). This CDR3 region has 15 residues. Trimming removed 4 bases at V and 3 bases at J, with 16 bases between. The DNA for the CDR3 is TGTGCCAGCAGCCGGGAGGGACACCAGGACACTGAAGCTTTCTTT. This codes for CASSREGHQDTEAFF.

The V call is TRBV11-2, the J call TRBJ2-5; no clear D. CDR1 SGHAT and CDR2 FQNNGV come from the germline V gene. V shed 0 bases and J shed 1 base, with 9 bases lying between them. The CDR3 consists of 15 residues. Here the CDR3 DNA reads TGTGCCAGCAGCTTAGATCCATACATCCAAGAGACCCAGTACTTC. Protein: CASSLDPYIQETQYF.

The V gene is TRBV5-1, the J gene TRBJ2-1; the match to TRBD2 covers 7 bases. The V gene's germline CDR1 is SGHRS and CDR2 YFSETQ. This CDR3 spans 15 amino acids. V lost 0 bases, J lost 4 bases, and 4 bases stayed unmatched. The DNA for the CDR3 is TGCGCCAGCAGCTTGGCCAGCGGGATTTACAATGAGCAGTTCTTC. This translates into CASSLASGIYNEQFF.

The chain employs TRBV18 and TRBJ2-3, with a possible D match to TRBD2 (6 bases). V dropped 3 bases and J dropped 0 bases, with 13 bases sitting between them. Germline CDR1 KGHSH, CDR2 LQKENI. The CDR3 has 16 residues. DNA for the CDR3: TGTGCCAGCTCACCGGCGGGGAGAGAAAGCACAGATACGCAGTATTTT. Translating gives CASSPAGRESTDTQYF. Variable domain in full (rest from reference TRBV18 and TRBJ2-3): NAGVMQNPRHLVRRRGQEARLRCSPMKGHSHVYWYRQLPEEGLKFMVYLQKENIIDESGMPKERFSAEFPKEGPSILRIQQVVRGDSAAYFCASSPAGRESTDTQYFGPGTRLTVL.

This clonotype was counted many times. V usage is TRBV4-2 and J usage is TRBJ2-5, with D perhaps TRBD1 (6 bases). This CDR3 spans 15 amino acids. With 4 bases removed from V and 2 bases from J, the gap between germline ends came to 14 bases. Germline V lookup: CDR1 LGHNA, CDR2 YNFKEQ. The CDR3, as DNA: TGTGCCAGCAGCCGCTTAGAGGGGGATCAAGAGACCCAGTACTTC. Translation: CASSRLEGDQETQYF.

The rearrangement links TRBV20-1 to TRBJ2-7; 10 nucleotides match TRBD2. CDR1 DFQATT and CDR2 SNEGSKA come from the germline V gene (reference sequence). The V gene end was trimmed by 0 bases and the J gene end by 2 bases; junction bases not matched to a gene: 10. This CDR3 spans 17 amino acids. The CDR3: CSARDRVRTSGTYEQYF. CDR3 coding DNA: TGCAGTGCTAGAGATAGGGTTCGGACTAGCGGTACCTACGAGCAGTACTTC.

This clonotype showed up just a few times. The genes are TRBV20-1 and TRBJ2-2; D gene uncertain. Germline-derived CDR1 and CDR2 are DFQATT and SNEGSKA (reference sequence). Trimming removed 4 bases at V and 6 bases at J, with 9 bases between. The CDR3 consists of 12 residues. CDR3 DNA: TGCAGTGCTAAGGGATTATCCGGGGAGCTGTTTTTT. Translating it yields CSAKGLSGELFF.

This sequence joins TRBV6-2 or TRBV6-3 and TRBJ2-2; 7 positions agree with TRBD1. Trimming at V came to 4 bases and at J to 9 bases, leaving 5 bases not matched to a gene. From germline, CDR1 is MNHEY and CDR2 SVGEGT. The CDR3 covers 13 residues. CDR3 residues: CASSSTQGWELFF. The DNA of the CDR3 is TGTGCCAGCAGTTCCACACAGGGGTGGGAGCTGTTTTTT.

The chain links TRBV29-1 to TRBJ2-5; D is possibly TRBD2 (5 bases). V was clipped by 0 bases and J by 4 bases, with 12 bases between them. Germline V gene lookup returns CDR1 SQVTM and CDR2 ANQGSEA. The CDR3 runs to 14 residues. CDR3 DNA: TGCAGCGTTGAAGAAACGGGGTTGGGAGAGACCCAGTACTTC. Amino acids: CSVEETGLGETQYF.

This clonotype was seen a handful of times. This CDR3 is CASLQGADTQYF. In DNA, the CDR3 is TGTGCCAGCCTACAGGGGGCAGATACGCAGTATTTT. V gene TRBV2 combines with J gene TRBJ2-3, with 8 bases aligning to TRBD1. CDR3 length equals 12 residues. With V trimmed by 8 bases and J by 4 bases, 2 bases remained unmatched. Germline V CDR1 and CDR2: SNHLY, FYNNEI.